The 31 T cell receptor beta chains reported below all come from one sample, sequenced in a study of response to subunit inactivated influenza vaccine. TCRdb redid the calling of the RT-PCR reads with MiXCR, one entry per CDR3 protein. Of around 530,000 distinct CDR3 sequences listed, about 10% are singletons. The specimen was PBMCs from blood, collected on the day of vaccination. Receptor source: a man aged 45 to 65 who received an inactivated influenza vaccine.

This chain connects TRBV28 to TRBJ2-7, with TRBD1 matching 8 bases. This CDR3 is 13 amino acids long. Germline V gives CDR1 MDHEN, CDR2 SYDVKM. The junction had 7 bases not matched to a gene; V was cut back by 6 bases and J by 6 bases. The CDR3 sequence is CASRRTGNLEQYF. In nucleotides, the CDR3 is TGTGCCAGCAGAAGGACAGGGAATCTCGAGCAGTACTTC.

CDR3 sequence reads: CAISESWTSGRPSQETQYF. The CDR3 DNA reads TGTGCCATCAGTGAGTCGTGGACTAGCGGGAGACCTAGCCAAGAGACCCAGTACTTC. The chain links TRBV10-3 to TRBJ2-5; 13 nucleotides agree with TRBD2. This CDR3 has 19 amino acids. Trimming removed 0 bases from V and 1 base from J; junction bases left unmatched: 8. CDR1 and CDR2 (germline): ENHRY, SYGVKD.

The rearrangement uses TRBV7-2 and TRBJ2-7; the D is unclear. V gave up 5 bases and J gave up 1 base, with 12 bases separating them. The CDR3 totals 14 residues. The V gene's germline CDR1 is SGHTA and CDR2 FQGNSA. The CDR3 is CASSTDIPSYEQYF. CDR3 sequence (DNA): TGTGCCAGCAGCACCGACATCCCGTCCTACGAGCAGTACTTC. Drawing the rest from reference TRBV7-2 and TRBJ2-7, the complete variable domain is GAGVSQSPSNKVTEKGKDVELRCDPISGHTALYWYRQSLGQGLEFLIYFQGNSAPDKSGLPSDRFSAERTGGSVSTLTIQRTQQEDSAVYLCASSTDIPSYEQYFGPGTRLTVT.

The chain uses TRBV5-6 and TRBJ2-5, with TRBD2 identical over 9 bases. Per germline, CDR1 SGHDT and CDR2 YYEEEE. The CDR3 runs 16 residues. The J segment lost 3 bases and the V segment lost 0 bases, leaving 6 bases of the junction unmatched. CDR3 loop: CASSLALAGSEETQYF. The DNA of the CDR3 is TGTGCCAGCAGCTTGGCCCTAGCGGGAAGTGAAGAGACCCAGTACTTC.

At least ten counts were recorded for this clonotype. The chain links TRBV28 to TRBJ2-7; 8 positions agree with TRBD1. CDR1 is MDHEN, CDR2 SYDVKM, per germline. This CDR3 spans 15 amino acids. V lost 6 bases, J lost 5 bases, and 12 bases stayed unmatched. CDR3 in amino acids: CASRNPRGQSHEQYF. Here the CDR3 DNA reads TGTGCCAGCAGGAATCCCAGGGGGCAAAGCCACGAGCAGTACTTC.

The CDR3: CASSWGTGANYEQYF. In nucleotides, the CDR3 is TGTGCCAGCAGTTGGGGGACAGGGGCAAACTACGAGCAGTACTTC. The chain links TRBV6-5 to TRBJ2-7; TRBD1 matches at 10 bases. J lost 3 bases, V lost 4 bases, and 6 bases had no gene match. Germline lookup yields CDR1 MNHEY and CDR2 SVGAGI. This CDR3 has 15 residues.

The rearrangement uses TRBV5-1 and TRBJ2-3; TRBD2 matches 7 bases. Losses at the gene ends were 7 bases for V and 8 bases for J; bases not matched to a gene: 13. Germline CDR1 reads SGHRS; CDR2 reads YFSETQ. The CDR3 extends over 14 amino acids. The CDR3 bases are TGCGCCAGCGGGGAGGGCCACCCACGGGGTACGCAGTATTTT. The encoded protein is CASGEGHPRGTQYF. The complete variable domain, with remaining parts taken from reference TRBV5-1 and TRBJ2-3, reads KAGVTQTPRYLIKTRGQQVTLSCSPISGHRSVSWYQQTPGQGLQFLFEYFSETQRNKGNFPGRFSGRQFSNSRSEMNVSTLELGDSALYLCASGEGHPRGTQYFGPGTRLTVL.

V is TRBV20-1 and J is TRBJ2-1, with TRBD2 matching 8 bases. The V segment lost 2 bases and the J segment 0 bases; nucleotides outside the gene matches: 6. Germline V gene lookup returns CDR1 DFQATT and CDR2 SNEGSKA (reference sequence). The CDR3 extends over 16 amino acids. CDR3 protein: CSARPRGGSSYNEQFF. CDR3 bases: TGCAGTGCTAGACCCCGGGGGGGAAGCTCCTACAATGAGCAGTTCTTC.

Turning to this clonotype: A read error may explain this, as a much larger clone is one base away. This rearrangement joins TRBV7-9 to TRBJ2-7, with unresolved D. The CDR3 sequence is 12 residues long. Germline-derived CDR1 and CDR2 are SEHNR and FQNEAQ (reference sequence). Trimming cost V 7 bases and J 5 bases, with 12 bases left between them. The CDR3 coding sequence is TGTGCCAGCAACCCCGTTGGAAACGAGCAGTACTTC. Protein sequence: CASNPVGNEQYF. The variable domain in full, with the rest retrieved from reference TRBV7-9 and TRBJ2-7, is DTGVSQNPRHKITKRGQNVTFRCDPISEHNRLYWYRQTLGQGPEFLTYFQNEAQLEKSRLLSDRFSAERPKGSFSTLEIQRTEQGDSAMYLCASNPVGNEQYFGPGTRLTVT.

This clonotype was counted a few times. This sequence joins TRBV7-9 and TRBJ2-2; 9 positions agree with TRBD2. CDR3 size: 16 residues. Looked up from germline, CDR1 is SEHNR and CDR2 is FQNEAQ (reference sequence). Unmatched junction bases numbered 6, after V lost 5 bases and J lost 2 bases. CDR3 sequence (DNA): TGTGCCAGCAGCCCGGCTAGCGGGAATAACACCGGGGAGCTGTTTTTT. As protein: CASSPASGNNTGELFF.

This clonotype was seen a few times. The V call is TRBV7-2, the J call TRBJ1-2; 10 nucleotides agree with TRBD1. This CDR3 has 16 residues. Per germline, CDR1 SGHTA and CDR2 FQGNSA. The trim removed 3 bases at V and 2 bases at J, leaving 6 bases unmatched. The CDR3 DNA reads as TGTGCCAGCAGCTTGGCCGGGACAGGGGCCAACTATGGCTACACCTTC. Its protein product is CASSLAGTGANYGYTF.

The sample holds many counts of this clonotype. The V and J genes are TRBV5-1 and TRBJ2-7; D tentatively reads TRBD1 or TRBD2 (5 bases each). In germline, CDR1 is SGHRS, CDR2 YFSETQ. The CDR3 is 14 residues long. Trimming stripped 4 bases from V and 1 base from J, with 12 bases between. The CDR3 region is CASSPGPSSYEQYF. For the CDR3, the DNA is TGCGCCAGCAGCCCGGGGCCCTCTTCCTACGAGCAGTACTTC. The entire variable domain, with the rest obtained from reference TRBV5-1 and TRBJ2-7, is as follows: KAGVTQTPRYLIKTRGQQVTLSCSPISGHRSVSWYQQTPGQGLQFLFEYFSETQRNKGNFPGRFSGRQFSNSRSEMNVSTLELGDSALYLCASSPGPSSYEQYFGPGTRLTVT.

This clonotype was counted a few times. The V and J genes are TRBV7-9 and TRBJ2-7; TRBD1 or TRBD2 may be the D gene (5 bases each). The CDR3 covers 14 residues. Per the germline V gene, CDR1 is SEHNR and CDR2 is FQNEAQ (reference sequence). Trimming took 1 base from V and 2 from J, leaving 9 bases between them. CDR3 sequence (DNA): TGTGCCAGCAGCTTAGAAGGGACCGCCTACGAGCAGTACTTC. Translated, it gives CASSLEGTAYEQYF.

The chain combines TRBV20-1 with TRBJ1-5; TRBD1 might be the D (5 bases). CDR1 is DFQATT, CDR2 SNEGSKA, per germline (reference sequence). Trimming took 3 bases from V and 5 from J, leaving 11 bases between them. The CDR3 contains 13 residues. The CDR3 DNA reads as TGCAGTGCTAGCGAGACAGCACATCAGCCCCAGCATTTT. It codes for CSASETAHQPQHF.

The rearrangement joins TRBV27 to TRBJ2-7; 9 nucleotides line up with TRBD2. This CDR3 comprises 14 residues. Germline V gene sequence: CDR1 MNHEY, CDR2 SMNVEV (reference sequence). J gave up 0 bases and V 5 bases, and 2 bases lay outside the gene matches. CDR3 region: CASSVLAGSYEQYF. CDR3 bases: TGTGCCAGCAGTGTACTAGCGGGCTCCTACGAGCAGTACTTC.

A few counts support this clonotype. The chain employs TRBV10-3 and TRBJ2-1, with 10 positions matching TRBD1. The germline V gene encodes CDR1 ENHRY and CDR2 SYGVKD. V lost 9 bases to trimming and J lost 5 bases; unmatched junction nucleotides: 4. The CDR3 loop spans 13 amino acids. CDR3 sequence (DNA): TGTGCCATGATGGGACAGGGGAACAATGAGCAGTTCTTC. This gives the protein CAMMGQGNNEQFF.

This chain connects TRBV4-3 to TRBJ2-1; possibly TRBD1 for D (6 bases). V lost 4 bases and J lost 13, with 17 bases in between. The CDR3 contains 13 residues. Looked up from germline, CDR1 is LGHNA and CDR2 is YSLEER. The CDR3 loop reads CASSPNIGDTQFF. In DNA form, the CDR3 reads TGCGCCAGCAGCCCCAACATCGGGGACACTCAGTTCTTC.

This clonotype was seen at least ten times. The gene calls are TRBV25-1 and TRBJ2-3; D remains ambiguous. This CDR3 has 15 residues. CDR1 is MGHDK, CDR2 SYGVNS, per germline. Trimming shortened V by 1 base and J by 4 bases, and 12 bases separated the two germline ends. The CDR3 protein is CASSEFGRIADTQYF. CDR3 sequence (DNA): TGTGCCAGCAGTGAATTTGGCCGCATAGCAGATACGCAGTATTTT.

This clonotype has just a few counts. This chain joins TRBV7-2 and TRBJ1-1; maybe TRBD1 (5 bases). This CDR3 spans 13 amino acids. The germline V gene encodes CDR1 SGHTA and CDR2 FQGNSA. V lost 1 base and J lost 11, with 14 bases in between. The CDR3 spells CASSLGQGWGAFF. CDR3 bases: TGTGCCAGCAGCTTAGGCCAGGGCTGGGGGGCTTTCTTT.

The chain recombines TRBV20-1 with TRBJ1-3, with a possible D match to TRBD1 (6 bases). Germline values: CDR1 DFQATT, CDR2 SNEGSKA (reference sequence). The CDR3 covers 15 residues. V was cut by 5 bases and J by 4 bases, with 18 bases left in between. The CDR3 sequence: CSARRGTPLGNTIYF. The CDR3 nucleotides are TGCAGTGCTCGACGGGGGACACCGCTGGGAAACACCATATATTTT.

A few counts support this clonotype. The chain carries TRBV11-1 and TRBJ1-1; 10 bases align to TRBD1. The CDR3 is made up of 18 amino acids. CDR1 SGHAT and CDR2 FQDESV come from the germline V gene (reference sequence). V was pared by 5 bases and J by 1 base, with 13 bases of the junction left unmatched. The CDR3 region has the DNA TGTGCCAGCAGCCCCCTCAAACGGGACAGGGGACCGAACACTGAAGCTTTCTTT. Its translation is CASSPLKRDRGPNTEAFF.

The gene calls are TRBV21-1 and TRBJ2-1. TRBV21-1 is annotated as a pseudogene. This CDR3 region has 13 residues. CDR3: CASSKILAGEQFF. As DNA, the CDR3 is TGTGCCAGCAGCAAAATTTTGGCCGGTGAGCAGTTCTTC.

This clonotype came up a few times. The genes are TRBV3-1 and TRBJ2-2, with D possibly TRBD2 on 6 matching bases. The V and J ends lost 1 base and 4 bases respectively, with 13 bases between them. The CDR3 has 16 residues. Germline lookup yields CDR1 LGHDT and CDR2 YNNKEL (reference sequence). The CDR3, as DNA: TGTGCCAGCAGCCAAGTTCTGACTAGATCCACCGGGGAGCTGTTTTTT. The encoded protein is CASSQVLTRSTGELFF.

In this sample, this clonotype turned up a few times. This chain connects TRBV15 to TRBJ2-5; D unresolved. The CDR3 is made up of 14 amino acids. Trimming removed 1 base at V and 4 bases at J, with 10 bases between. CDR1 and CDR2 (germline): LNHNV, YYDKDF (reference sequence). CDR3 sequence: CATSRGSSGETQYF. CDR3 DNA sequence: TGTGCCACCAGCAGAGGAAGCTCTGGAGAGACCCAGTACTTC.

The rearrangement links TRBV18 to TRBJ2-1; 12 bases map to TRBD1. The trim removed 5 bases at V and 8 bases at J, leaving 7 bases unmatched. The V gene's germline CDR1 is KGHSH and CDR2 LQKENI. The CDR3 has 15 amino acids. CDR3 DNA sequence: TGTGCCAGCTCATACCGGGACAGGGGGCTCGATGAGCAGTTCTTC. Encoded protein: CASSYRDRGLDEQFF.

This clonotype came up a few times. The chain couples TRBV5-1 to TRBJ2-7; maybe TRBD1 (6 bases). The CDR3 covers 15 residues. With 4 bases removed from V and 2 bases from J, the gap between germline ends came to 16 bases. In germline, CDR1 is SGHRS, CDR2 YFSETQ. The chain's CDR3 is CASSPITGSTYEQYF. The CDR3 DNA follows: TGCGCCAGCAGCCCCATTACAGGGTCGACCTACGAGCAGTACTTC.

This clonotype showed up just a few times. In DNA, the CDR3 is TGTGCCAGCAGCTTAGGAGGACTAGCGCGCGAGCAGTACTTC. It encodes CASSLGGLAREQYF. V and J are TRBV7-2 and TRBJ2-7, with 9 bases matching TRBD2. The CDR3 has 14 amino acids. V lost 1 base, J lost 6 bases, and 4 bases stayed unmatched. Germline CDR1 and CDR2: SGHTA and FQGNSA. Combining the CDR3 with reference TRBV7-2 and TRBJ2-7 gives the whole variable domain GAGVSQSPSNKVTEKGKDVELRCDPISGHTALYWYRQSLGQGLEFLIYFQGNSAPDKSGLPSDRFSAERTGGSVSTLTIQRTQQEDSAVYLCASSLGGLAREQYFGPGTRLTVT.

J is TRBJ1-2 and V is TRBV7-8; 7 bases are shared with TRBD1. Germline values: CDR1 SGHVS, CDR2 FQNEAQ. This CDR3 has 15 amino acids. With 2 bases clipped from V and 4 bases from J, the junction kept 7 bases outside the gene matches. In nucleotides, the CDR3 is TGTGCCAGCAGCTTAACTTCAGGGGGGGGCTATGGCTACACCTTC. Translated: CASSLTSGGGYGYTF.

CDR3 sequence reads: CASSFIGQDPYEQYF. CDR3 sequence (DNA): TGTGCCAGCAGTTTTATCGGACAGGATCCCTACGAGCAGTACTTC. This chain connects TRBV28 to TRBJ2-7; 7 positions match TRBD1. The length of the CDR3 is 15 residues. Looked up from germline, CDR1 is MDHEN and CDR2 is SYDVKM. The ends lost 3 bases at V and 2 bases at J; junction bases unmatched: 7.

This clonotype was seen ten or more times. The chain recombines TRBV4-3 with TRBJ2-5, with a weak D call TRBD1 (7 bases). Trimming pared 4 bases from V and 5 bases from J, leaving 17 bases between. The CDR3 totals 15 residues. Germline V gene sequence: CDR1 LGHNA, CDR2 YSLEER. This CDR3 is CASSLNRGGGETQYF. CDR3 coding DNA: TGCGCCAGCAGCCTAAACAGGGGAGGAGGGGAGACCCAGTACTTC.

The sample holds a few counts of this clonotype. The V call is TRBV5-1, the J call TRBJ2-5; the match to TRBD2 covers 7 bases. Germline CDR1 is SGHRS and CDR2 is YFSETQ. The CDR3 is made up of 14 amino acids. V lost 2 bases, J lost 5 bases, and 6 bases stayed unmatched. The DNA for the CDR3 is TGCGCCAGCAGCTTTGGGCGGGGGAGTGAGACCCAGTACTTC. Translated: CASSFGRGSETQYF.